The 23 T cell receptor beta chains given below trace back to one sample, sequenced in a study of blood T cell repertoires in COVID-19. This table comes from immunoSEQ multiplex PCR, and its TCRdb copy is limited to in-frame clones, with some not included. The data contain a few hundred thousand clones, roughly 80% of them seen just once; the ten biggest clones take up 3% to 4%. Material for sequencing was peripheral blood. The receptors here all came from a woman in her late teens or twenties with acute or convalescent COVID-19.

This clone turned up a few times. V usage is TRBV7-2 and J usage is TRBJ1-2; D ambiguous. The V gene lost 1 base and the J gene lost 2 bases, with 8 bases spanning the gap. The CDR3 covers 14 residues. In germline, CDR1 is SGHTA, CDR2 FQGNSA. CDR3 loop: CASSLGVVNYGYTF. The CDR3 nucleotides read TGTGCCAGCAGCTTAGGCGTGGTAAACTATGGCTACACCTTC.

The CDR3 coding sequence is TGTGCCAGCAGCCCTTACATGAGAGGATACGAGCAGTACTTC. This encodes CASSPYMRGYEQYF. This chain connects TRBV5-6 to TRBJ2-7, with D unresolved. CDR3 length: 14 residues. V was clipped by 4 bases and J by 4 bases, with 15 bases between them. Looked up from germline, CDR1 is SGHDT and CDR2 is YYEEEE.

This chain joins TRBV5-1 and TRBJ1-6; 8 bases fit TRBD1. Germline trimming cut 1 base from V and 5 bases from J; bases unmatched to any gene: 2. CDR1 and CDR2 (germline): SGHRS, YFSETQ. The CDR3 length is 15 residues. The CDR3 sequence is CASSLRGQDNSPLHF. CDR3 in DNA: TGCGCCAGCAGCTTGCGGGGACAGGATAATTCACCCCTCCACTTT.

The chain combines TRBV2 with TRBJ1-2, with D perhaps matching TRBD1 (6 bases). The ends were cut back, 6 bases at V and 4 bases at J, with 18 bases in the middle. Germline loops: CDR1 SNHLY, CDR2 FYNNEI. The CDR3 contains 15 residues. The CDR3: CASRGGTPIAYGYTF. In DNA form, the CDR3 reads TGTGCCAGCAGAGGTGGGACACCGATAGCCTATGGCTACACCTTC.

The chain has TRBV20-1 and TRBJ2-7, with D tentatively TRBD1 (6 bases). The V and J ends lost 7 bases and 4 bases respectively, with 11 bases between them. This CDR3 region has 11 residues. The germline V gene has CDR1 DFQATT and CDR2 SNEGSKA (reference sequence). CDR3: CSGGTGYEQYF. The DNA of the CDR3 is TGCAGTGGGGGAACAGGGTACGAGCAGTACTTC.

In this sample, this clone turned up once. The J gene is TRBJ1-3, the V gene TRBV6-5, with a possible D match to TRBD1 (5 bases). Between the trimmed V and J ends, which lost 6 bases and 4 bases, there was a span of 13 bases. CDR3 size: 14 residues. Germline V gene sequence: CDR1 MNHEY, CDR2 SVGAGI. The CDR3 region is CASRQRQSGNTIYF. CDR3 coding DNA: TGTGCCAGCAGACAAAGACAGAGCGGAAACACCATATATTTT.

The V call is TRBV14, the J call TRBJ2-4; 9 bases are a match to TRBD2. V dropped 3 bases and J dropped 7; count of bases not matched to a gene: 4. The CDR3 has 14 residues. Germline assignment: CDR1 SGHDN and CDR2 FVKESK. The CDR3, as DNA: TGTGCCAGCAGCCATCTTGCGGGGGGGAACATTCAGTACTTC. As protein: CASSHLAGGNIQYF.

The chain carries TRBV9 and TRBJ1-6; TRBD1 might be the D (6 bases). The CDR3 is made up of 15 amino acids. Between the trimmed V and J ends, which lost 0 bases and 9 bases, there was a span of 13 bases. The V gene's germline CDR1 is SGDLS and CDR2 YYNGEE. CDR3 region: CASSVVGQGSSPLHF. The CDR3 nucleotides are TGTGCCAGCAGCGTAGTCGGCCAGGGGTCTTCACCCCTCCACTTT. Together with reference TRBV9 and TRBJ1-6, the CDR3 gives the full variable domain: DSGVTQTPKHLITATGQRVTLRCSPRSGDLSVYWYQQSLDQGLQFLIQYYNGEERAKGNILERFSAQQFPDLHSELNLSSLELGDSALYFCASSVVGQGSSPLHFGNGTRLTVT.

V is TRBV30 and J is TRBJ1-2, with TRBD1 as a possible D gene (5 bases). The CDR3 has 13 residues. From germline, CDR1 is GTSNPN and CDR2 SVGIG (reference sequence). V lost 2 bases and J 4 bases, leaving 11 bases between the germline ends. The CDR3 protein is CAWSTRAGYGYTF. The CDR3 DNA is TGTGCCTGGAGTACCAGGGCCGGCTATGGCTACACCTTC.

The gene calls are TRBV6-5 and TRBJ1-1; D remains ambiguous. Germline loops: CDR1 MNHEY, CDR2 SVGAGI. The CDR3 has 14 amino acids. Trimming pared 6 bases from V and 4 bases from J, leaving 15 bases between. The CDR3 DNA sequence: TGTGCCAGCAGACGCGGAGTCCTGGGCACTGAAGCTTTCTTT. Its protein product is CASRRGVLGTEAFF.

The CDR3 sequence: CASSFKTGNSPLHF. In nucleotides, the CDR3 is TGTGCCAGCAGCTTCAAGACGGGGAATTCACCCCTCCACTTT. The chain combines TRBV11-2 with TRBJ1-6; D remains unclear. Germline-derived CDR1 and CDR2 are SGHAT and FQNNGV. Trimming removed 3 bases at V and 7 bases at J, with 10 bases between. The CDR3 extends over 14 amino acids. Full variable domain (missing parts from reference TRBV11-2 and TRBJ1-6): EAGVAQSPRYKIIEKRQSVAFWCNPISGHATLYWYQQILGQGPKLLIQFQNNGVVDDSQLPKDRFSAERLKGVDSTLKIQPAKLEDSAVYLCASSFKTGNSPLHFGNGTRLTVT.

The J gene is TRBJ1-1, the V gene TRBV30; possibly TRBD1 for D (5 bases). Trimming removed 4 bases from V and 1 base from J, with 10 bases in between. The CDR3 totals 13 residues. The germline CDR1 and CDR2 sequences are GTSNPN and SVGIG (reference sequence). CDR3 nucleotides: TGTGCCTGGAACTCGGGGGGGAACACTGAAGCTTTCTTT. Translating it yields CAWNSGGNTEAFF. The whole variable domain, filled in from reference TRBV30 and TRBJ1-1, reads SQTIHQWPATLVQPVGSPLSLECTVEGTSNPNLYWYRQAAGRGLQLLFYSVGIGQISSEVPQNLSASRPQDRQFILSSKKLLLSDSGFYLCAWNSGGNTEAFFGQGTRLTVV.

This clone has just one count. The CDR3: CATETGGYNQPQHF. DNA for the CDR3: TGTGCCACGGAAACAGGGGGTTACAATCAGCCCCAGCATTTT. The chain recombines TRBV28 with TRBJ1-5; TRBD1 agrees at 8 bases. V lost 10 bases to trimming and J lost 3 bases; unmatched junction nucleotides: 8. Per germline, CDR1 MDHEN and CDR2 SYDVKM. This CDR3 has 14 amino acids.

J is TRBJ2-5 and V is TRBV5-1; 8 bases line up with TRBD2. The germline CDR1 and CDR2 sequences are SGHRS and YFSETQ. CDR3 length: 22 residues. V shed 1 base and J 1 base; nucleotides not matched to a gene: 24. The CDR3 spells CASSLIGGPWLAGPPSQETQYF. CDR3 sequence (DNA): TGCGCCAGCAGCTTGATTGGGGGGCCATGGCTAGCGGGTCCTCCTAGCCAAGAGACCCAGTACTTC.

The chain links TRBV5-1 to TRBJ2-1; TRBD2 aligns across 7 bases. In germline, CDR1 is SGHRS, CDR2 YFSETQ. Trimming took 4 bases from V and 0 from J; bases not matched to a gene: 13. This CDR3 is 18 amino acids long. Here the CDR3 reads CASSPEGSSGASYNEQFF. The CDR3 DNA is TGCGCCAGCAGCCCGGAGGGCTCTAGCGGAGCCTCCTACAATGAGCAGTTCTTC. The entire variable domain, with the rest obtained from reference TRBV5-1 and TRBJ2-1, is as follows: KAGVTQTPRYLIKTRGQQVTLSCSPISGHRSVSWYQQTPGQGLQFLFEYFSETQRNKGNFPGRFSGRQFSNSRSEMNVSTLELGDSALYLCASSPEGSSGASYNEQFFGPGTRLTVL.

This chain uses TRBV7-3 with TRBJ2-7; D is unclear. Trimming cost V 5 bases and J 6 bases, with 14 bases left between them. CDR3 length: 13 amino acids. Looked up from germline, CDR1 is SGHTA and CDR2 is FQGTGA. The CDR3 DNA reads TGTGCCAGCAGCCTTACCCATCCAGGCGAGCAGTACTTC. It specifies CASSLTHPGEQYF.

There are a few counts of this clone. V gene TRBV4-1 combines with J gene TRBJ2-2; D call uncertain. The CDR3 contains 18 residues. Germline V gene lookup returns CDR1 MGHRA and CDR2 YSYEKL. Trimming left V 0 bases short and J 4 bases short, with 18 bases between. This CDR3 is CASSQEYPVFRGTGELFF. CDR3 sequence (DNA): TGCGCCAGCAGCCAAGAATACCCAGTGTTTCGTGGCACCGGGGAGCTGTTTTTT.

V is TRBV6-6 and J is TRBJ2-7; no clear D. Germline-derived CDR1 and CDR2 are MNHNY and SVGAGI (reference sequence). The CDR3 sequence is 13 residues long. Between the trimmed V and J ends, which lost 7 bases and 4 bases, there was a span of 14 bases. This chain's CDR3 is CASTPSYRYEQYF. CDR3 coding DNA: TGTGCCAGCACCCCCAGTTACCGTTACGAGCAGTACTTC.

J is TRBJ2-7 and V is TRBV7-2; D perhaps matches TRBD2 (6 bases). From germline, CDR1 is SGHTA and CDR2 FQGNSA. CDR3 size: 15 residues. V was pared by 1 base and J by 0 bases, with 10 bases between. DNA of the CDR3: TGTGCCAGCAGCTTAGGGGCGGGATACTCCTACGAGCAGTACTTC. Translated: CASSLGAGYSYEQYF.

V gene TRBV7-2 combines with J gene TRBJ2-5; TRBD2 aligns across 12 bases. V gave up 5 bases and J gave up 6 bases; unmatched junction bases: 10. CDR1 SGHTA and CDR2 FQGNSA come from the germline V gene. This CDR3 contains 16 residues. This CDR3 reads CASSPRLAGEVKTQYF. CDR3 bases: TGTGCCAGCAGCCCCCGACTAGCGGGAGAGGTTAAGACCCAGTACTTC. Filled out from reference TRBV7-2 and TRBJ2-5, the complete variable domain reads GAGVSQSPSNKVTEKGKDVELRCDPISGHTALYWYRQSLGQGLEFLIYFQGNSAPDKSGLPSDRFSAERTGGSVSTLTIQRTQQEDSAVYLCASSPRLAGEVKTQYFGPGTRLLVL.

The J gene is TRBJ2-3, the V gene TRBV4-2; 9 bases are a match to TRBD2. This CDR3 has 15 residues. The germline V gene encodes CDR1 LGHNA and CDR2 YNFKEQ. V trimming: 4 bases; J trimming: 5 bases; junction bases outside the gene matches: 7. Here the CDR3 reads CASSRWREGKDTQYF. CDR3 DNA sequence: TGTGCCAGCAGCCGTTGGCGGGAGGGTAAAGATACGCAGTATTTT.

The genes are TRBV7-2 and TRBJ1-1, with 11 bases that match TRBD1. The CDR3 extends over 18 amino acids. Germline-derived CDR1 and CDR2 are SGHTA and FQGNSA. Trimming at V came to 5 bases and at J to 3 bases, leaving 14 bases not matched to a gene. The CDR3 loop reads CASSPRGTGGAEDTEAFF. As DNA, the CDR3 is TGTGCCAGCAGCCCGAGGGGGACAGGGGGGGCTGAGGACACTGAAGCTTTCTTT. Supplemented by reference TRBV7-2 and TRBJ1-1, the full variable domain reads GAGVSQSPSNKVTEKGKDVELRCDPISGHTALYWYRQSLGQGLEFLIYFQGNSAPDKSGLPSDRFSAERTGGSVSTLTIQRTQQEDSAVYLCASSPRGTGGAEDTEAFFGQGTRLTVV.

This rearrangement joins TRBV3-1 (or the pseudogene TRBV3-2) to TRBJ2-1; D remains ambiguous. The germline gives CDR1 LGHDT, CDR2 YNNKEL (reference sequence). This CDR3 is built from 13 residues. The V end lost 4 bases, the J end lost 15 bases, and 19 bases lay between the germline ends. The CDR3 DNA follows: TGTGCCAGCAGCCTACAATTGACACAGTCTCCGTTCTTC. Encoded protein: CASSLQLTQSPFF.